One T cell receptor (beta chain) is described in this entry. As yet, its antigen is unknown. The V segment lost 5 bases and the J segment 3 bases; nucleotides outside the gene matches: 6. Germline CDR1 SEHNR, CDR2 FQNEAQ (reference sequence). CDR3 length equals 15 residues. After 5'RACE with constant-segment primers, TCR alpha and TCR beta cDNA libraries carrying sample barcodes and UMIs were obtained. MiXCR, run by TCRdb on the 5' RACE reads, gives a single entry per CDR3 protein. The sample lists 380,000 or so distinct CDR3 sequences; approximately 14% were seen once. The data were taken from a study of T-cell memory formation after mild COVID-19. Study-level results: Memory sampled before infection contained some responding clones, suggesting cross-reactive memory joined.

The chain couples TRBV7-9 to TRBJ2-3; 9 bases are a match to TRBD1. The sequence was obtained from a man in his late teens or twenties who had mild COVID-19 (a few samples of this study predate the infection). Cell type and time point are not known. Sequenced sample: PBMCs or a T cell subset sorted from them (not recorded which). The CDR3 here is CASSVAGTGTDTQYF. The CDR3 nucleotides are TGTGCCAGCAGCGTCGCCGGGACAGGGACAGATACGCAGTATTTT.